The T cell receptor beta chain described here comes from a study of cytomegalovirus exposure and HLA in healthy donors. About the study: Both the 120 validation repertoires and the approximately 700 first-cohort repertoires used the same platform, as reported by a later analysis. Findings of the study overall: 164 TCR beta chains were listed as cytomegalovirus-associated. CMV antigen specificity was confirmed in vitro for three CMV-associated chains.

The donors were members of the validation cohort comprising about 120 subjects, separate from the roughly 700-subject first cohort. Measured with immunoSEQ multiplex PCR; TCRdb has only the in-frame clones, and not every one. The repertoire includes 100,000 to 150,000 clones, around 94% of them detected once, and roughly 1.2% sits in the top ten. With regard to this clone: Antigen: not known.

This receptor was obtained from a young woman in good health and CMV-seronegative. Sample: PBMCs.

The CDR3 protein is CASSPTGNSNQPQHF. The CDR3 DNA sequence: TGCGCCAGCAGCCCGACAGGCAATAGCAATCAGCCCCAGCATTTT. This chain uses TRBV5-1 with TRBJ1-5; possible D gene TRBD1, 6 bases. Germline CDR1 is SGHRS and CDR2 is YFSETQ. The V and J ends lost 4 bases and 0 bases respectively, with 11 bases between them. The CDR3 spans 15 residues.